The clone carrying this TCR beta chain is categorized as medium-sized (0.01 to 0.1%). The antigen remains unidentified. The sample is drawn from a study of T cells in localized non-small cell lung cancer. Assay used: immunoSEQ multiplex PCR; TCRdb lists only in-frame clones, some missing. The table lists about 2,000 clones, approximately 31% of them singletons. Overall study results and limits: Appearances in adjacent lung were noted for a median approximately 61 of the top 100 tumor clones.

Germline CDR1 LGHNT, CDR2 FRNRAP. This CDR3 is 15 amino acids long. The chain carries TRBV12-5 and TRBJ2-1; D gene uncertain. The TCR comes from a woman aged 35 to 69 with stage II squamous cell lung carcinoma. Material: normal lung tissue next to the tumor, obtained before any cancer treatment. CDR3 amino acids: CASNPPSSSYNEQFF. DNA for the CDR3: TGTGCCAGCAACCCCCCTAGTAGCTCCTACAATGAGCAGTTCTTC. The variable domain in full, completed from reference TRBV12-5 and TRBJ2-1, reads DARVTQTPRHKVTEMGQEVTMRCQPILGHNTVFWYRQTMMQGLELLAYFRNRAPLDDSGMPKDRFSAEMPDATLATLKIQPSEPRDSAVYFCASNPPSSSYNEQFFGPGTRLTVL.